The clone carrying this T cell receptor beta chain has just one count. The target antigen is unknown. Every one of the patients relapsed after autologous stem cell transplantation (brentuximab vedotin exposure was variable). These data belong to a study of PD-1 blockade in classical Hodgkin lymphoma. Study as a whole: Once every 2 weeks, patients received intravenous nivolumab at 3 mg/kg.

Trimming cost V 4 bases and J 8 bases; bases outside gene matches: 11. This CDR3 is 15 amino acids long. Germline V gives CDR1 SGHKS, CDR2 YYEKEE (reference sequence). Sequenced by immunoSEQ multiplex PCR; TCRdb stores in-frame clones only, minus some. This table holds around 36,000 clones, over 70% found once. The study, taken as a whole, reports: The baseline diversity of complete responders showed similarity to that of newly diagnosed patients.

The clonotype originates from a human donor with classical Hodgkin lymphoma. The sequences come from peripheral blood mononuclear cells (PBMCs), collected at baseline. This sequence joins TRBV5-5 and TRBJ2-1, with 8 bases identical to TRBD1. The CDR3 nucleotides read TGTGCCAGCAGCCCGACAGGGGTAAAGGTCGATGAGCAGTTCTTC. This translates into CASSPTGVKVDEQFF.